The clone carrying this TCR beta chain was counted ten times or more. Antigen unknown. The sample originates from a study of breast tumors, draining lymph nodes, adjacent tissues. Breast cancer patients provided tissue from their axillary draining lymph nodes. V dropped 8 bases and J dropped 9 bases, with 19 bases sitting between them. Germline V gives CDR1 MNHNY, CDR2 SVGAGI (reference sequence). The CDR3 spans 13 residues. Regarding the study as a whole: Tumors had less TCR diversity than lymph nodes, more than nontumor tissue. That most tumor T cells come from lymph nodes remained unproven.

MiXCR, applied by TCRdb to the multiplex PCR reads, yields one record per CDR3 protein. This sample has 200,000 to 250,000 distinct CDR3 sequences, with 30% to 35% found just once. V is TRBV6-6 and J is TRBJ2-5; D tentatively reads TRBD1 or TRBD2 (6 bases each). Sequenced material: axillary lymph node tissue. This receptor was taken from a female donor with breast cancer. Some clones in this sample may be carry-over from other donors' samples. CDR3 protein: CASLQGGGGAQYF. In nucleotides, the CDR3 is TGTGCCAGCCTACAGGGCGGAGGAGGGGCCCAGTACTTC.